These 13 T cell receptor beta chains originate from one sample sequenced in a study of T cells after yellow fever vaccination. TCRdb reanalysed the 5' RACE reads using MiXCR and keeps one entry per CDR3 protein. This table has about 430,000 distinct CDR3 sequences, roughly a sixth appearing once. The sequencing here drew on PBMCs, taken before the yellow fever booster vaccination. Receptor source: a man younger than 35 who received the YFV17D yellow fever vaccine.

There are a few counts of this clonotype. J is TRBJ2-1 and V is TRBV5-1, with D perhaps given as TRBD1 or TRBD2 (6 bases each). The CDR3 runs 14 residues. With 5 bases removed from V and 3 bases from J, the gap between germline ends came to 12 bases. CDR1 and CDR2 (germline): SGHRS, YFSETQ. The CDR3 is CASSERGVYNEQFF. In nucleotides, the CDR3 is TGCGCCAGCAGTGAAAGGGGGGTCTACAATGAGCAGTTCTTC.

The sample holds a few counts of this clonotype. The chain joins TRBV7-2 to TRBJ1-5; D uncertain. The CDR3 runs 16 residues. V was cut by 2 bases and J by 5 bases, with 16 bases left in between. Germline lookup yields CDR1 SGHTA and CDR2 FQGNSA. CDR3 in amino acids: CASSLTPASEYQPQHF. CDR3 coding DNA: TGTGCCAGCAGCTTAACCCCGGCTTCGGAGTATCAGCCCCAGCATTTT.

Ten or more counts support this clonotype. The V gene is TRBV12-3 or TRBV12-4, the J gene TRBJ2-1; 7 positions match TRBD2. The CDR3 length is 14 residues. V lost 6 bases and J lost 4; bases outside the gene matches: 6. CDR3 coding DNA: TGTGCCAGCAGCCCCGGGGGGAGTTACAATGAGCAGTTCTTC. Its protein product is CASSPGGSYNEQFF.

The DNA for the CDR3 is TGCAGCGTTGCTGGTTCCACCGGGGAGCTGTTTTTT. This translates into CSVAGSTGELFF. The V gene is TRBV29-1, the J gene TRBJ2-2; D is unclear. V was cut by 4 bases and J by 4 bases, with 7 bases left in between. Germline V gene data show CDR1 as SQVTM and CDR2 as ANQGSEA. The CDR3 is 12 amino acids.

This clonotype was seen a few times. The chain is built from TRBV10-3 and TRBJ1-2, with D possibly TRBD1 on 5 matching bases. The CDR3 loop spans 16 amino acids. CDR1 ENHRY and CDR2 SYGVKD come from the germline V gene. The V end lost 5 bases, the J end lost 8 bases, and 24 bases lay between the germline ends. CDR3 residues: CAISPGLEGTTGGYTF. CDR3 DNA: TGTGCCATCAGTCCCGGCTTGGAAGGCACCACAGGAGGCTACACCTTC.

This rearrangement joins TRBV12-3 or TRBV12-4 to TRBJ2-7, with 7 bases lining up with TRBD2. The V segment lost 1 base and the J segment 1 base; nucleotides outside the gene matches: 10. The CDR3 spans 17 residues. The CDR3 protein is CASSLGLGGDWSYEQYF. The CDR3 DNA reads TGTGCCAGCAGTTTAGGGTTGGGGGGGGACTGGTCCTACGAGCAGTACTTC.

This clonotype showed up just a few times. The chain uses TRBV4-1 and TRBJ1-4; D gene uncertain. CDR1 and CDR2 (germline): MGHRA, YSYEKL. The CDR3 runs to 16 residues. Trimming shortened V by 0 bases and J by 7 bases, and 15 bases separated the two germline ends. The CDR3 coding sequence is TGCGCCAGCAGCCAAGATCGGACGGGCGGGAGTGAAAAACTGTTTTTT. Amino acids: CASSQDRTGGSEKLFF.

The chain joins TRBV13 to TRBJ2-6; the D gene is possibly TRBD2 (7 bases). Looked up from germline, CDR1 is PRHDT and CDR2 is FYEKMQ (reference sequence). The CDR3 spans 17 residues. Trimming shortened V by 4 bases and J by 3 bases, and 16 bases separated the two germline ends. CDR3: CASSSASGGNGANVLTF. The CDR3 DNA sequence: TGTGCCAGCAGCTCCGCCTCGGGGGGCAATGGGGCCAACGTCCTGACTTTC.

This chain links TRBV4-3 with TRBJ1-1; 8 positions agree with TRBD1. There are 14 residues in the CDR3. The ends lost 4 bases at V and 1 base at J; junction bases unmatched: 2. The germline gives CDR1 LGHNA, CDR2 YSLEER. CDR3 sequence (DNA): TGCGCCAGCAGCCGGGGACAGGCGAACACTGAAGCTTTCTTT. It translates to CASSRGQANTEAFF.

This clonotype was counted only a few times. The rearrangement links TRBV29-1 to TRBJ2-3; D might be TRBD2 (6 bases). Looked up from germline, CDR1 is SQVTM and CDR2 is ANQGSEA. V was shortened by 7 bases and J by 3 bases, with 14 bases between the two germline ends. This CDR3 has 13 amino acids. CDR3 sequence reads: CSAKGRRTDTQYF. The CDR3 DNA follows: TGCAGCGCTAAGGGGAGGAGGACAGATACGCAGTATTTT.

The chain recombines TRBV20-1 with TRBJ2-5; 8 nucleotides match TRBD2. V lost 0 bases and J lost 5; bases outside the gene matches: 11. The CDR3 contains 16 residues. The germline gives CDR1 DFQATT, CDR2 SNEGSKA (reference sequence). CDR3 protein: CSARDSRSGGLETQYF. The CDR3 DNA reads TGCAGTGCTAGAGACTCGAGAAGCGGGGGCCTTGAGACCCAGTACTTC.

The chain joins TRBV11-2 to TRBJ1-2, with a possible D match to TRBD1 (6 bases). Per germline, CDR1 SGHAT and CDR2 FQNNGV. The CDR3 runs 15 residues. V was shortened by 3 bases and J by 4 bases, with 15 bases between the two germline ends. The CDR3, as DNA: TGTGCCAGCAGCTTTGACAGGCTTATGCTCTATGGCTACACCTTC. It yields the protein CASSFDRLMLYGYTF.

This clonotype has at least ten counts. The chain employs TRBV10-3 and TRBJ2-5; 7 bases are shared with TRBD2. The junction had 10 bases not matched to a gene; V was cut back by 10 bases and J by 2 bases. This CDR3 has 14 residues. Germline CDR1 is ENHRY and CDR2 is SYGVKD. This CDR3 reads CATRGREGQETQYF. The CDR3 region has the DNA TGTGCCACCAGAGGGAGGGAAGGGCAAGAGACCCAGTACTTC.